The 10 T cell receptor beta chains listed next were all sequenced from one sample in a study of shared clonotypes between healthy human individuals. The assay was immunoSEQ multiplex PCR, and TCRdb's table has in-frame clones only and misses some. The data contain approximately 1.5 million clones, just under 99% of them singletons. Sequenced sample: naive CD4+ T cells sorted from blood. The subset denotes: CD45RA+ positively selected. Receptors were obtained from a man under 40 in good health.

The CDR3 here is CSVGAGGRQGEQYF. As DNA, the CDR3 is TGCAGCGTTGGCGCGGGAGGCCGCCAAGGCGAGCAGTACTTC. This chain connects TRBV29-1 to TRBJ2-7; the match to TRBD2 covers 8 bases. Germline CDR1 reads SQVTM; CDR2 reads ANQGSEA. The CDR3 runs 14 residues. V lost 4 bases, J lost 6 bases, and 11 bases stayed unmatched.

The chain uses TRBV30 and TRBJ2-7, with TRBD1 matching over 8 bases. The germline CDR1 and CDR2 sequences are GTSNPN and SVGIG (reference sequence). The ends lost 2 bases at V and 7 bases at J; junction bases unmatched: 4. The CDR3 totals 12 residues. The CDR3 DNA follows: TGTGCCTGGAGTCAGGGGGCTTGGGAGCAGTACTTC. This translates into CAWSQGAWEQYF.

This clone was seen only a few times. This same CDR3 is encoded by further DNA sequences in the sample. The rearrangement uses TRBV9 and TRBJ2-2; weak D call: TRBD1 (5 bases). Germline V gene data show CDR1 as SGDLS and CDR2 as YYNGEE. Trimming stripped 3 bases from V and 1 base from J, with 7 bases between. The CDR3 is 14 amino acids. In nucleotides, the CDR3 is TGTGCCAGCAGCGCCACAGGGAACACCGGGGAGCTGTTTTTT. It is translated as CASSATGNTGELFF.

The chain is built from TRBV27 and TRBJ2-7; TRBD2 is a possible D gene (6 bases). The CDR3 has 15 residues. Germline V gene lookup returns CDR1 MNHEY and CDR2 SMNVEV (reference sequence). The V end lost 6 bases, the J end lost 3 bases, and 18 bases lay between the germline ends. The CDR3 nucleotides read TGTGCCAGCAGGGAAGGAACCGGGACTTACTACGAGCAGTACTTC. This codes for CASREGTGTYYEQYF.

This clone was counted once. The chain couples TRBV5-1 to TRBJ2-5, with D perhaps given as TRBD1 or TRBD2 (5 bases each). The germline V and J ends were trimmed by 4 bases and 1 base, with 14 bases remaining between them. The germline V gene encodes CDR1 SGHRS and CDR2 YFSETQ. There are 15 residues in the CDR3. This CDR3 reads CASSLNTGGQETQYF. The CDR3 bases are TGCGCCAGCAGCCTGAACACAGGAGGCCAAGAGACCCAGTACTTC.

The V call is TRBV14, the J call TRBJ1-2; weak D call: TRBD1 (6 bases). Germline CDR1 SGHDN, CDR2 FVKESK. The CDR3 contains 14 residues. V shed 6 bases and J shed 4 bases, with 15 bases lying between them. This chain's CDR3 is CASRNAGAPYGYTF. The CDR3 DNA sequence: TGTGCCAGCAGAAACGCAGGGGCGCCCTATGGCTACACCTTC.

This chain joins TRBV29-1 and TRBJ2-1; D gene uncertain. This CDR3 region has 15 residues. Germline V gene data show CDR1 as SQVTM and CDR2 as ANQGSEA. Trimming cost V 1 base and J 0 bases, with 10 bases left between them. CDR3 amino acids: CSVEGSGDSYNEQFF. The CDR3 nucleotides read TGCAGCGTTGAAGGTTCCGGCGACTCCTACAATGAGCAGTTCTTC.

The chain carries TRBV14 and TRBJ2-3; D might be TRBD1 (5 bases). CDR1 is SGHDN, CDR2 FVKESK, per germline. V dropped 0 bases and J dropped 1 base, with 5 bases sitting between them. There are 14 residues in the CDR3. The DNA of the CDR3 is TGTGCCAGCAGCCAAGACAGGGGCACAGATACGCAGTATTTT. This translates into CASSQDRGTDTQYF.

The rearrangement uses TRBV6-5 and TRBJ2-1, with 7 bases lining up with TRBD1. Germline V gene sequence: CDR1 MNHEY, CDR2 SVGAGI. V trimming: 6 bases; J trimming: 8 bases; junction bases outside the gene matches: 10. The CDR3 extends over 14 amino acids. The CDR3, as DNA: TGTGCCAGCAGGAGACAGGGTCTCTTCTATGAGCAGTTCTTC. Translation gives CASRRQGLFYEQFF.

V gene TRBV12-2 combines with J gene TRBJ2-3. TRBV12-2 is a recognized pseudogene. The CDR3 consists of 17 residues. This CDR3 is CASRLARWGASTDTQYF. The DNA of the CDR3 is TGTGCAAGTCGCTTAGCGCGCTGGGGGGCTAGCACAGATACGCAGTATTTT.